This entry lists 28 T cell receptor beta chains sequenced from one sample in a study of T cell changes during pregnancy in multiple sclerosis. Repertoires were generated with immunoSEQ multiplex PCR, while TCRdb's copy carries only in-frame clones and drops some. The table lists 48,000 or so clones, almost 95% of them singletons. The input for sequencing was CD4+ T cells from peripheral blood mononuclear cells, taken in the second trimester of pregnancy. Receptors originate from a female donor in good health, enrolled as a control in a pregnancy study.

The chain uses TRBV19 and TRBJ1-5; TRBD1 aligns across 8 bases. The ends lost 8 bases at V and 3 bases at J; junction bases unmatched: 3. From germline, CDR1 is LNHDA and CDR2 SQIVND (reference sequence). This CDR3 spans 13 amino acids. CDR3 sequence reads: CASVDRDNQPQHF. Here the CDR3 DNA reads TGTGCCAGTGTGGACAGGGACAATCAGCCCCAGCATTTT.

The chain recombines TRBV5-4 with TRBJ1-2; 9 nucleotides match TRBD1. The V gene's germline CDR1 is SGHNT and CDR2 YYREEE (reference sequence). The CDR3 totals 13 residues. CDR3 coding DNA: TGTGTGGTAGGGACAGGGTTAGATCGTGGCTACACCTTC. It is translated as CVVGTGLDRGYTF.

The genes are TRBV10-1 and TRBJ2-7; the match to TRBD1 covers 8 bases. CDR3 length: 13 residues. The V gene end was trimmed by 8 bases and the J gene end by 0 bases; junction bases not matched to a gene: 3. In germline, CDR1 is WNHNN, CDR2 SYGVQD (reference sequence). CDR3 nucleotides: TGCGCCAGCCAGGGACAGGACTCCTACGAGCAGTACTTC. Protein product: CASQGQDSYEQYF.

V gene TRBV18 combines with J gene TRBJ1-1; the match to TRBD1 covers 7 bases. Per the germline V gene, CDR1 is KGHSH and CDR2 is LQKENI. The J segment lost 5 bases and the V segment lost 0 bases, leaving 6 bases of the junction unmatched. This CDR3 spans 15 amino acids. The CDR3 DNA follows: TGTGCCAGCTCACCACCCCACAGGGGAGGAACTGAAGCTTTCTTT. Amino acids: CASSPPHRGGTEAFF.

This chain joins TRBV5-8 and TRBJ2-5, with D perhaps TRBD2 (7 bases). Germline values: CDR1 SGHTS, CDR2 YDEGEE. The CDR3 sequence is 15 residues long. V was shortened by 0 bases and J by 4 bases, with 13 bases between the two germline ends. The CDR3 protein is CASSLDRAGAETQYF. For the CDR3, the DNA is TGTGCCAGCAGCTTGGATCGGGCGGGGGCAGAGACCCAGTACTTC.

This clone was seen only once. The rearrangement uses TRBV18 and TRBJ2-1; tentative D call: TRBD1 (6 bases). The germline V and J ends were trimmed by 6 bases and 2 bases, with 17 bases remaining between them. Germline CDR1 KGHSH, CDR2 LQKENI. CDR3 length equals 16 residues. The CDR3 here is CASSPTRDKTYNEQFF. CDR3 bases: TGTGCCAGCTCCCCCACCCGGGACAAAACCTACAATGAGCAGTTCTTC.

This clone occurred a few times. The gene calls are TRBV15 and TRBJ1-1; tentatively, D is TRBD1 (6 bases). V was pared by 1 base and J by 7 bases, with 10 bases between. The germline CDR1 and CDR2 sequences are LNHNV and YYDKDF (reference sequence). This CDR3 is built from 13 residues. The CDR3 region is CATSRVQGVEAFF. In nucleotides, the CDR3 is TGTGCCACCAGCAGAGTACAGGGCGTTGAAGCTTTCTTT.

The V gene is TRBV28, the J gene TRBJ1-5; D call uncertain. The V and J ends lost 8 bases and 8 bases respectively, with 16 bases between them. The CDR3 is 13 amino acids. Per the germline V gene, CDR1 is MDHEN and CDR2 is SYDVKM. CDR3 protein: CASRQLLFEPQHF. In DNA form, the CDR3 reads TGTGCCAGCCGACAATTGCTATTCGAGCCCCAGCATTTT.

The chain recombines TRBV5-4 with TRBJ2-1, with 12 bases identical to TRBD2. Germline V gives CDR1 SGHNT, CDR2 YYREEE (reference sequence). V lost 4 bases, J lost 5 bases, and 10 bases stayed unmatched. The CDR3 length is 17 residues. CDR3 in amino acids: CASSPGKTSGGDNEQFF. Here the CDR3 DNA reads TGTGCCAGCAGCCCGGGCAAGACTAGCGGGGGTGACAATGAGCAGTTCTTC.

This chain connects TRBV5-1 to TRBJ2-7; tentatively, D is TRBD1 (6 bases). V was pared by 0 bases and J by 8 bases, with 18 bases between. Per the germline V gene, CDR1 is SGHRS and CDR2 is YFSETQ. The CDR3 runs 15 residues. The CDR3 reads CASSLASSLGAQQYF. The CDR3 nucleotides are TGCGCCAGCAGCTTGGCCTCCTCACTGGGGGCACAGCAGTACTTC.

V is TRBV7-2 and J is TRBJ1-1; 12 nucleotides agree with TRBD1. Per the germline V gene, CDR1 is SGHTA and CDR2 is FQGNSA. The CDR3 is 15 amino acids. V lost 4 bases, J lost 7 bases, and 7 bases stayed unmatched. CDR3 sequence reads: CASSYRDRGLGEAFF. In DNA form, the CDR3 reads TGTGCCAGCAGCTACCGGGACAGGGGGCTCGGTGAAGCTTTCTTT.

The chain combines TRBV5-6 with TRBJ2-3; TRBD2 matches 8 bases. Trimming took 4 bases from V and 3 from J; bases not matched to a gene: 7. Germline-derived CDR1 and CDR2 are SGHDT and YYEEEE. The CDR3 totals 15 residues. The CDR3 region is CASSNGGARTDTQYF. CDR3 DNA sequence: TGTGCCAGCAGCAACGGGGGGGCCCGTACAGATACGCAGTATTTT.

The count of this clone is one. The gene calls are TRBV4-1 and TRBJ1-5, with 10 bases that match TRBD1. V gave up 3 bases and J gave up 5 bases; unmatched junction bases: 10. Germline values: CDR1 MGHRA, CDR2 YSYEKL. The CDR3 totals 17 residues. CDR3 residues: CASSHKTGGGLHQPQHF. DNA of the CDR3: TGCGCCAGCAGCCACAAGACAGGGGGCGGATTGCATCAGCCCCAGCATTTT.

V and J are TRBV5-8 and TRBJ2-7; 10 nucleotides align to TRBD1. The V gene's germline CDR1 is SGHTS and CDR2 YDEGEE. V was clipped by 5 bases and J by 1 base; unmatched bases: 6. The CDR3 is made up of 15 amino acids. The CDR3, as DNA: TGTGCCAGCAGGCTCCCGGGACAGGGGTCCTACGAGCAGTACTTC. Translated: CASRLPGQGSYEQYF.

The chain recombines TRBV15 with TRBJ2-7; D possibly corresponds to TRBD1 (5 bases). Trimming shortened V by 3 bases and J by 7 bases, and 13 bases separated the two germline ends. This CDR3 spans 13 amino acids. Germline lookup yields CDR1 LNHNV and CDR2 YYDKDF (reference sequence). The CDR3 sequence is CATSRDTDWEQYF. The CDR3 coding sequence is TGTGCCACCAGCAGGGACACTGATTGGGAGCAGTACTTC. The complete variable domain, with remaining parts taken from reference TRBV15 and TRBJ2-7, reads DAMVIQNPRYQVTQFGKPVTLSCSQTLNHNVMYWYQQKSSQAPKLLFHYYDKDFNNEADTPDNFQSRRPNTSFCFLDIRSPGLGDTAMYLCATSRDTDWEQYFGPGTRLTVT.

The chain combines TRBV9 with TRBJ1-1; D is unresolved. This CDR3 has 13 residues. Deletions cut 0 bases from V and 0 bases from J, with 3 bases between. Germline V gene sequence: CDR1 SGDLS, CDR2 YYNGEE. The CDR3 loop reads CASSVAVNTEAFF. The CDR3, as DNA: TGTGCCAGCAGCGTAGCAGTGAACACTGAAGCTTTCTTT.

The sample holds one count of this clone. This rearrangement joins TRBV7-2 to TRBJ2-7; 9 bases are shared with TRBD1. The CDR3 is 13 amino acids. V shed 5 bases and J 2 bases; nucleotides not matched to a gene: 1. The germline gives CDR1 SGHTA, CDR2 FQGNSA. Here the CDR3 DNA reads TGTGCCAGCAGCCGGGACAGGGCCTACGAGCAGTACTTC. It codes for CASSRDRAYEQYF.

This clone was detected only once. Other DNA sequences in this specimen translate into the identical CDR3. The chain is built from TRBV9 and TRBJ2-5, with 8 bases fitting TRBD1. Per the germline V gene, CDR1 is SGDLS and CDR2 is YYNGEE. J gave up 5 bases and V 2 bases, and 2 bases lay outside the gene matches. The CDR3 runs to 13 residues. CDR3 in amino acids: CASSVRQGETQYF. CDR3 in DNA: TGTGCCAGCAGCGTCAGACAGGGGGAGACCCAGTACTTC. Filled out from reference TRBV9 and TRBJ2-5, the complete variable domain reads DSGVTQTPKHLITATGQRVTLRCSPRSGDLSVYWYQQSLDQGLQFLIQYYNGEERAKGNILERFSAQQFPDLHSELNLSSLELGDSALYFCASSVRQGETQYFGPGTRLLVL.

CDR3 bases: TGTGCCAGCAGGATGACAGGGCGGGTTGGGGCGGAGCTGTTTTTT. Its protein is CASRMTGRVGAELFF. The rearrangement joins TRBV6-5 to TRBJ2-2; the match to TRBD1 covers 7 bases. With 6 bases clipped from V and 10 bases from J, the junction kept 14 bases outside the gene matches. CDR1 is MNHEY and CDR2 is SVGAGI in the germline V gene. This CDR3 spans 15 amino acids.

The V and J genes are TRBV5-4 and TRBJ1-6; D possibly corresponds to TRBD1 (6 bases). With 2 bases removed from V and 5 bases from J, the gap between germline ends came to 11 bases. Germline assignment: CDR1 SGHNT and CDR2 YYREEE (reference sequence). This CDR3 has 15 residues. For the CDR3, the DNA is TGTGCCAGCAGCTTAGGGGGGGGGCATAATTCACCCCTCCACTTT. This encodes CASSLGGGHNSPLHF.

V is TRBV9 and J is TRBJ1-2, with 8 bases lining up with TRBD1. Germline CDR1 and CDR2: SGDLS and YYNGEE. This CDR3 comprises 15 residues. J gave up 4 bases and V 4 bases, and 9 bases lay outside the gene matches. The CDR3 region is CASSPQGAGSYGYTF. The CDR3 DNA reads as TGTGCCAGCAGCCCCCAGGGGGCAGGGAGCTATGGCTACACCTTC.

This sequence joins TRBV29-1 and TRBJ1-4; 7 nucleotides line up with TRBD1. Trimming took 7 bases from V and 4 from J; bases not matched to a gene: 9. Germline CDR1 and CDR2: SQVTM and ANQGSEA. The CDR3 has 14 amino acids. The CDR3 reads CSAMGTAHNEKLFF. The CDR3, as DNA: TGCAGCGCCATGGGGACAGCCCATAATGAAAAACTGTTTTTT. Full variable domain (rest looked up from reference TRBV29-1 and TRBJ1-4): SAVISQKPSRDICQRGTSLTIQCQVDSQVTMMFWYRQQPGQSLTLIATANQGSEATYESGFVIDKFPISRPNLTFSTLTVSNMSPEDSSIYLCSAMGTAHNEKLFFGSGTQLSVL.

This chain links TRBV6-5 with TRBJ1-4; 9 nucleotides match TRBD1. Germline loops: CDR1 MNHEY, CDR2 SVGAGI. J was trimmed by 6 bases and V by 6 bases; bases with no gene match: 8. There are 15 residues in the CDR3. As DNA, the CDR3 is TGTGCCAGCAGGATGGGGGGACAGGGCTATGAAAAACTGTTTTTT. Its protein product is CASRMGGQGYEKLFF.

The chain has TRBV5-5 and TRBJ1-2; 8 bases are a match to TRBD1. This CDR3 is built from 18 residues. Germline CDR1 SGHKS, CDR2 YYEKEE (reference sequence). J was trimmed by 5 bases and V by 0 bases; bases with no gene match: 15. The CDR3 coding sequence is TGTGCCAGCAGCTTGGGTCGACAGGGGACCCTCCGACTATATGGCTACACCTTC. Translation: CASSLGRQGTLRLYGYTF. Full variable domain (outside the CDR3, taken from reference TRBV5-5 and TRBJ1-2): DAGVTQSPTHLIKTRGQQVTLRCSPISGHKSVSWYQQVLGQGPQFIFQYYEKEERGRGNFPDRFSARQFPNYSSELNVNALLLGDSALYLCASSLGRQGTLRLYGYTFGSGTRLTVV.

This chain uses TRBV19 with TRBJ2-7, with D perhaps matching TRBD1 (6 bases). V was cut by 3 bases and J by 4 bases, with 16 bases left in between. This CDR3 has 15 amino acids. The V gene's germline CDR1 is LNHDA and CDR2 SQIVND (reference sequence). The CDR3 is CASSILGRGQYEQYF. The CDR3 DNA sequence: TGTGCCAGTAGTATTCTCGGCAGGGGACAATACGAGCAGTACTTC.

For the CDR3, the DNA is TGTGCCAGCAGTTACCCCCTAGTTTTCTTT. Its translation is CASSYPLVFF. The chain employs TRBV6-6 and TRBJ1-1; D is unresolved. The CDR3 is made up of 10 amino acids. Germline CDR1 and CDR2: MNHNY and SVGAGI (reference sequence). The V gene lost 2 bases and the J gene lost 13 bases, with 8 bases spanning the gap.

The chain has TRBV5-8 and TRBJ2-5, with D possibly matching TRBD1 (5 bases). Deletions cut 1 base from V and 3 bases from J, with 7 bases between. Looked up from germline, CDR1 is SGHTS and CDR2 is YDEGEE. The CDR3 is 13 residues long. The CDR3 here is CASSLSREETQYF. CDR3 coding DNA: TGTGCCAGCAGCTTGTCCAGGGAAGAGACCCAGTACTTC.

The chain recombines TRBV27 with TRBJ1-5, with D perhaps TRBD1 (6 bases). CDR3 length: 13 amino acids. Trimming cost V 10 bases and J 3 bases, with 13 bases left between them. Germline V gene sequence: CDR1 MNHEY, CDR2 SMNVEV (reference sequence). CDR3 loop: CATRGGVNQPQHF. CDR3 in DNA: TGTGCCACCAGGGGAGGGGTCAATCAGCCCCAGCATTTT.